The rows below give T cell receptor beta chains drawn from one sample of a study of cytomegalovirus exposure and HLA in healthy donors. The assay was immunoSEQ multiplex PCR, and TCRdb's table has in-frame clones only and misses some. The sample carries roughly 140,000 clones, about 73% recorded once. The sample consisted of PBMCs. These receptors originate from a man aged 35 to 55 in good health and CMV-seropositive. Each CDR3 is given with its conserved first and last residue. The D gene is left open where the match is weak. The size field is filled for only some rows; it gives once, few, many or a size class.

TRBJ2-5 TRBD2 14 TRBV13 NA TGTGCCAGCAGCCGTGGGAGGGCAGGAGAGACCCAGTACTTC CASSRGRAGETQYF
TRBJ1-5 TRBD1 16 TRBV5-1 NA TGCGCCAGCAGACCTGGCTCGGGGACAGGAAATCAGCCCCAGCATTTT CASRPGSGTGNQPQHF
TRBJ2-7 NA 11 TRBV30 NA TGTGCCTGGAGTGGCCAGGCAGAGCAGTACTTC CAWSGQAEQYF
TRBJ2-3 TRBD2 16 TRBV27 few TGTGCCAGCAGGGTACTGAGCGGGACGTTCACAGATACGCAGTATTTT CASRVLSGTFTDTQYF
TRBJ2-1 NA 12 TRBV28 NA TGTGCCAGCACCACTCTTTGGAGTGAGCAGTTCTTC CASTTLWSEQFF
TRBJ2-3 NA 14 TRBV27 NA TGTGCCAGCAGTCTCATAGCTCCCACAGATACGCAGTATTTT CASSLIAPTDTQYF
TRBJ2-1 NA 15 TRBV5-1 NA TGCGCCAGCAGCTTCCAGGTTAGCTCCTACAATGAGCAGTTCTTC CASSFQVSSYNEQFF
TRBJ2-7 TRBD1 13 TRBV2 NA TGTGCCAGCAGGGGACAGGGCGGATACGAGCAGTACTTC CASRGQGGYEQYF
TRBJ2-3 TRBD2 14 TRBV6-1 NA TGTGCCAGCAAAGGACTAGTCAGCACAGATACGCAGTATTTT CASKGLVSTDTQYF
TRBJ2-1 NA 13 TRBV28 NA TGTGCCAGCAGTTTAGGCTCTTTCAGTGAGCAGTTCTTC CASSLGSFSEQFF
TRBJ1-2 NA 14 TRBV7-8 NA TGTGCCAGCAGCTCGGGAGTAGGGGACTATGGCTACACCTTC CASSSGVGDYGYTF
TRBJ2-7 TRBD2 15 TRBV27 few TGTGCCAGCCGATGGGGAGCGGGACCCGCCTACGAGCAGTACTTC CASRWGAGPAYEQYF
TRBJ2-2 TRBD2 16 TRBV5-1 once TGCGCCAGCACCCGGACTAGCGGGAGCAACACCGGGGAGCTGTTTTTT CASTRTSGSNTGELFF
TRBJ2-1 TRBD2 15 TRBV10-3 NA TGTGCCATCAGGGATAGCGGGAGGGCCTACAATGAGCAGTTCTTC CAIRDSGRAYNEQFF
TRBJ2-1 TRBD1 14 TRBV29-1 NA TGCAGCGTGACGACAGGGGGCCTTTACAATGAGCAGTTCTTC CSVTTGGLYNEQFF
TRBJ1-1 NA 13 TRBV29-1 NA TGCAGCGTTCGTAGAGATATGAACACTGAAGCTTTCTTT CSVRRDMNTEAFF
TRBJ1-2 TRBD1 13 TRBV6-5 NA TGTGCCAGCAGTGGGGACAGGATATATGGCTACACCTTC CASSGDRIYGYTF
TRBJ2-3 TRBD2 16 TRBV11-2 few TGTGCCAGCAGCCTCCGGGTAGCGGGAGGACCAGATACGCAGTATTTT CASSLRVAGGPDTQYF
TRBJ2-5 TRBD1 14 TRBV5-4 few TGTGCCAGCAGCTTGCAGGGGGCGGTGGAGACCCAGTACTTC CASSLQGAVETQYF
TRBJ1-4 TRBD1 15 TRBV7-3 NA TGTGCCAGCAGCTTATCCGGACAGGGGAATGAAAAACTGTTTTTT CASSLSGQGNEKLFF
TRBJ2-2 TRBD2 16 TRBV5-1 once TGCGCCAGCAGCTTTTATGGCGGGAGTTCGATCGGGGAGCTGTTTTTT CASSFYGGSSIGELFF
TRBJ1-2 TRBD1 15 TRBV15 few TGTGCCACCAGCAGACCCTCAAGACAGGGTGACGGCTACACCTTC CATSRPSRQGDGYTF
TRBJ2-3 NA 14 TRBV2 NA TGTGCCAGCAGTCTCACGGGAGGCACAGATACGCAGTATTTT CASSLTGGTDTQYF
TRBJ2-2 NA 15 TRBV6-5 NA TGTGCCACAGAAAGGGGTCAAACCGGGTCCGGGGAGCTGTTTTTT CATERGQTGSGELFF
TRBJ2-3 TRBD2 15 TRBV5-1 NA TGCGCCAGCAGCTTGGTGTTAGCGGGAGCAGATACGCAGTATTTT CASSLVLAGADTQYF
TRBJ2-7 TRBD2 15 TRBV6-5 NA TGTGCCAGCACATCTGGGGGGACTAGTGGGTCCGAGCAGTACTTC CASTSGGTSGSEQYF
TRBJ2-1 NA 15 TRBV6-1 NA TGTGCCAGCAGTGTGGGAGGACTGATGAACAATGAGCAGTTCTTC CASSVGGLMNNEQFF
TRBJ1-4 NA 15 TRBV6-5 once TGTGCCAGCAGTTACTCAGTTCGGTCTAATGAAAAACTGTTTTTT CASSYSVRSNEKLFF
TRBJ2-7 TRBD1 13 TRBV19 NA TGTGCCAGTAGGGAGACAGGGGGCTACGAGCAGTACTTC CASRETGGYEQYF
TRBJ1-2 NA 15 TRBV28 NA TGTGCCAGCAGTTTCGGGGAGACCACTAACTATGGCTACACCTTC CASSFGETTNYGYTF
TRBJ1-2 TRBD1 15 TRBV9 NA TGTGCCAGCACCTCCACAGGGGATATTAACTATGGCTACACCTTC CASTSTGDINYGYTF
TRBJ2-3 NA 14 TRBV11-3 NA TGTGCCAGCAGCTTAGGAGCTAGCACAGATACGCAGTATTTT CASSLGASTDTQYF
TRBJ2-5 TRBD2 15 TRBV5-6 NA TGTGCCAGCAGCTTGGGGACTAGCGGAGAAGAGACCCAGTACTTC CASSLGTSGEETQYF
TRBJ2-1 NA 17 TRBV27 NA TGTGCCAGCAGTTCCCGCAGTAGCGCTAGCTCCTACAATGAGCAGTTCTTC CASSSRSSASSYNEQFF
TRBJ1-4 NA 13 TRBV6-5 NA TGTGCCAGCAGTTACGGCAGGGATGAAAAACTGTTTTTT CASSYGRDEKLFF
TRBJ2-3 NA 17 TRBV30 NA TGTGCCTGGAGTGTACTGTCGGCGGGCATTAGCACAGATACGCAGTATTTT CAWSVLSAGISTDTQYF
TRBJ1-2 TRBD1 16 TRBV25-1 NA TGTGCCAGCAGTGATCAGCCGGGACAGGGATTCTATGGCTACACCTTC CASSDQPGQGFYGYTF
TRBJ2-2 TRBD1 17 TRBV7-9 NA TGTGCCAGCAGCTTAAGCCCCGGGACAGCTAACACCGGGGAGCTGTTTTTT CASSLSPGTANTGELFF
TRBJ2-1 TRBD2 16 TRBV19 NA TGTGCCAGTAGTAAAACTAGCGGAGCCGGCTACAATGAGCAGTTCTTC CASSKTSGAGYNEQFF
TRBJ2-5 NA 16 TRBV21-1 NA TGTGCCAGCAGCAAACGAATTGGCACACCGTTGGAGACCCAGTACTTC CASSKRIGTPLETQYF
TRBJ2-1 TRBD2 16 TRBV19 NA TGTGCCAGTAGTAACCTGGGACTAGCGGGTTACAATGAGCAGTTCTTC CASSNLGLAGYNEQFF
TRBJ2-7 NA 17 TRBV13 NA TGTGCCAGCAGCTTTGGTCCGGACAGCTACTCATCCTACGAGCAGTACTTC CASSFGPDSYSSYEQYF
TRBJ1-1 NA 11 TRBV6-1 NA TGTGCCGACGAGGGTAACACTGAAGCTTTCTTT CADEGNTEAFF
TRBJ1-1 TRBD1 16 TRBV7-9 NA TGTGCCAGCAGCCCCCGGGACAGGAGGTTGAACACTGAAGCTTTCTTT CASSPRDRRLNTEAFF
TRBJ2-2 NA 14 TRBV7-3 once TGTGCCAGCAGCTTAGACAGGAACACCGGGGAGCTGTTTTTT CASSLDRNTGELFF
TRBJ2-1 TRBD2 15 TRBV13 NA TGTGCCAGCAGCCTAACGGGACTAGCTTTCAATGAGCAGTTCTTC CASSLTGLAFNEQFF
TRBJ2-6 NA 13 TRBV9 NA TGTGCCAGCAAGCAGGATGGGGCCAACGTCCTGACTTTC CASKQDGANVLTF
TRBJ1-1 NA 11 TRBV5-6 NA TGTGCCAGCAGCTTCGGGGGGGGAGCTTTCTTT CASSFGGGAFF
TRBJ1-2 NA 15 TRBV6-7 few TGTGCCAGCTGGGAGTCAGTACATTTTAACTATGGCTACACCTTC CASWESVHFNYGYTF
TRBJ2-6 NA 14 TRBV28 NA TGTGCCAGCACCACAGGTTCTGGGGCCAACGTCCTGACTTTC CASTTGSGANVLTF
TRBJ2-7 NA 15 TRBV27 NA TGTGCCAGCAGCACTCGGCCCGGAGGCCACTACGAGCAGTACTTC CASSTRPGGHYEQYF
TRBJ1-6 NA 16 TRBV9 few TGTGCCAGCAGCGTAGACCCTCGGGGTGGCGAGTCACCCCTCCACTTT CASSVDPRGGESPLHF
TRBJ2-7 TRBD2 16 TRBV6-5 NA TGTGCCAGCAGTTACTCCGGGACTAGCGGCCCCTACGAGCAGTACTTC CASSYSGTSGPYEQYF
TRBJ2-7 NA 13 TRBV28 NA TGTGCCAGCAGTTCAAGTCCAGCCTACGAGCAGTACTTC CASSSSPAYEQYF
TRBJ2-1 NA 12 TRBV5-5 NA TGTGCCAGTCATAGCTCCTACAATGAGCAGTTCTTC CASHSSYNEQFF
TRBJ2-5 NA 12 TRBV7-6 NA TGTGCCAGCAGCTTAGACGGGGAGACCCAGTACTTC CASSLDGETQYF
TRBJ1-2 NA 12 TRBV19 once TGTGCCAGTAGTAAAGGAGCTGGCGGCTACACCTTC CASSKGAGGYTF
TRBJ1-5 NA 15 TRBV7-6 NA TGTGCCAGCAGCTTACAATCAGGGTTAAATCAGCCCCAGCATTTT CASSLQSGLNQPQHF
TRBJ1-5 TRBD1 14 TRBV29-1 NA TGCAGCGTTGAAGATCCACAGGGGACTCGATCCCAGCATTTT CSVEDPQGTRSQHF